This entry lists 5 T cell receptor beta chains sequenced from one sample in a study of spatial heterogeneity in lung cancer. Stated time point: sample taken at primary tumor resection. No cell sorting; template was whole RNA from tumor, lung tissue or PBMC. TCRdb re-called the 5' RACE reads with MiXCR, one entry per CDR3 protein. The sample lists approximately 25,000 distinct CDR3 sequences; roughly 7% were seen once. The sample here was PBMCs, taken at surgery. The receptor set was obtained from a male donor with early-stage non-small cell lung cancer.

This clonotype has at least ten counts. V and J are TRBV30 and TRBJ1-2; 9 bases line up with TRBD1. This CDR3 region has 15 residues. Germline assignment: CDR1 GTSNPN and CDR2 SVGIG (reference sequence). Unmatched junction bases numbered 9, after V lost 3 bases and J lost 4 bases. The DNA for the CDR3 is TGTGCCTGGAGAATTCAGGGACAGGGAGGCTATGGCTACACCTTC. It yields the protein CAWRIQGQGGYGYTF.

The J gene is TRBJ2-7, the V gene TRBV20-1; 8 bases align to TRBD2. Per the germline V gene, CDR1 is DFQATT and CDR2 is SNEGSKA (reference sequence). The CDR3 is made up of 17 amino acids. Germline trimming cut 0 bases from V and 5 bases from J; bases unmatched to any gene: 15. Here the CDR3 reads CSARDLIGGEALNEQYF. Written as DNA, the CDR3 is TGCAGTGCTAGAGACCTCATCGGGGGGGAGGCCTTGAACGAGCAGTACTTC.

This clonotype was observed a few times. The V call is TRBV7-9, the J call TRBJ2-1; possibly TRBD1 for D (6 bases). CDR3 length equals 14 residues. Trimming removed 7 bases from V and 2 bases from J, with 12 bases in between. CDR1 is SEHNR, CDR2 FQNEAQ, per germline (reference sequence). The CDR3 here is CASTTTGPYNEQFF. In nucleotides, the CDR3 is TGTGCCAGCACCACGACAGGTCCCTACAATGAGCAGTTCTTC.

The CDR3 region has the DNA TGTGCCAGCAGCTTATTTGGACGACCTGTCACAGATACGCAGTATTTT. As protein: CASSLFGRPVTDTQYF. The V and J genes are TRBV7-8 and TRBJ2-3; D unresolved. CDR1 is SGHVS, CDR2 FQNEAQ, per germline. The CDR3 length is 16 residues. V was pared by 2 bases and J by 2 bases, with 14 bases between.

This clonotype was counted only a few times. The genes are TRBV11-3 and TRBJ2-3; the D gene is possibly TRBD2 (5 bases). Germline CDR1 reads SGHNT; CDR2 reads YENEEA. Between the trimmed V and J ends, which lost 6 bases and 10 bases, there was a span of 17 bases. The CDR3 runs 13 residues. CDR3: CASSFSELEAQYF. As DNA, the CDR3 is TGTGCCAGCAGTTTTAGCGAGCTAGAAGCGCAGTATTTT.